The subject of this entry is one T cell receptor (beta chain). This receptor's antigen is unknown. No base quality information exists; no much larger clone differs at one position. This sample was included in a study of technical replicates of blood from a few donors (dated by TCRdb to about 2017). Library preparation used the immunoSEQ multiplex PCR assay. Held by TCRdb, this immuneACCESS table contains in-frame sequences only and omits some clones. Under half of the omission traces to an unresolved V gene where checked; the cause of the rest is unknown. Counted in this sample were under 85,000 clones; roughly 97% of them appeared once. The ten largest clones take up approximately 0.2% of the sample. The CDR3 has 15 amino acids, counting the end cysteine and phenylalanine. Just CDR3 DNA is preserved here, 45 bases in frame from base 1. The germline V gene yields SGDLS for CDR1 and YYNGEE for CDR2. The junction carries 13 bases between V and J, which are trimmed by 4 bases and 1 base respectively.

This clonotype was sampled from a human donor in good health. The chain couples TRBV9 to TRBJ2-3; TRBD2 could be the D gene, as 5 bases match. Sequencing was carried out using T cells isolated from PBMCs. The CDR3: CASSWTGSGTDTQYF. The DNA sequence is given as TGTGCCAGCAGCTGGACTGGCTCTGGCACAGATACGCAGTATTTT.